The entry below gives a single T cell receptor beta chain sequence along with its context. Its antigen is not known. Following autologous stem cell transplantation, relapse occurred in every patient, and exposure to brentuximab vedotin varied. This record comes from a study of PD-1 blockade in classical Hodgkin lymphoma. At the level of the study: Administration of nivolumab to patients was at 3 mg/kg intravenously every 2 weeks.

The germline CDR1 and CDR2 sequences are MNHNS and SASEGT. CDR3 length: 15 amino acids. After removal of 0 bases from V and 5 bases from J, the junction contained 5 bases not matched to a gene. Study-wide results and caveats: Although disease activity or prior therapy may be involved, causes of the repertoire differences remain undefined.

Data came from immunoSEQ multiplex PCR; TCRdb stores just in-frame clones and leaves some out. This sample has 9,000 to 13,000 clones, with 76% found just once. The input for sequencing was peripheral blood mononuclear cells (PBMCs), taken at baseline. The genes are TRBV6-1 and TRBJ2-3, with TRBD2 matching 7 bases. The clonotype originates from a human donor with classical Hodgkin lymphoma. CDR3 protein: CASSEAGGRGDTQYF. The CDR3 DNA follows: TGTGCCAGCAGTGAAGCGGGAGGGCGTGGAGATACGCAGTATTTT.